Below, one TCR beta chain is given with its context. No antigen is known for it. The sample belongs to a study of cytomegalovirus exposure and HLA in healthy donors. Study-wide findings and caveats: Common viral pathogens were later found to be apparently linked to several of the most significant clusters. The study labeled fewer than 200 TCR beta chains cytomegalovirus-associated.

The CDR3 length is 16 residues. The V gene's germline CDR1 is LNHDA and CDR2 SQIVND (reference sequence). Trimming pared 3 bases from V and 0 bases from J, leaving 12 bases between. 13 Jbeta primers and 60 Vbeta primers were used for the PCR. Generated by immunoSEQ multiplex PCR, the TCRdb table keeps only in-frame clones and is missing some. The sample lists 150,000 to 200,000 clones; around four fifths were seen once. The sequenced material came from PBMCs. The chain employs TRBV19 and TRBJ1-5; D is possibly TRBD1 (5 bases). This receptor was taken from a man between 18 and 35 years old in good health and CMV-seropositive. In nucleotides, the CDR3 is TGTGCCAGTAGTATCCGGGGGATAAATAGCAATCAGCCCCAGCATTTT. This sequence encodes CASSIRGINSNQPQHF.